The 27 T cell receptor beta chains below all came from one sample that was sequenced in a study of cytomegalovirus exposure and HLA in healthy donors (dated by TCRdb to about 2017). Receptors were amplified or captured by the immunoSEQ multiplex PCR assay. A mixture of 60 forward primers for TCR Vbeta segments and 13 reverse primers for TCR Jbeta segments was used in the multiplex PCR. TCRdb took over this immuneACCESS table, retaining in-frame rearrangements with V and J assigned. Such tables are incomplete; in checked studies, under half of the missing clones stem from an unresolved V gene, and the remainder is unexplained. Within this sample are 200,000 to 250,000 clones, with just over 75% of them counted one time only. The ten biggest clones cover 2.5% to 3% of the sample. Specimen: PBMCs. The receptors derive from a woman aged 60-70 years in good health and CMV-seropositive.

The gene calls are TRBV30 and TRBJ1-5; D ambiguous. V was shortened by 0 bases and J by 2 bases, with 8 bases between the two germline ends. Germline loops: CDR1 GTSNPN, CDR2 SVGIG (reference sequence). This CDR3 spans 14 amino acids. The CDR3 region is CAWSVPGRNQPQHF. For the CDR3, the DNA is TGTGCCTGGAGTGTACCCGGTCGCAATCAGCCCCAGCATTTT. Full variable domain (remainder filled in from reference TRBV30 and TRBJ1-5): SQTIHQWPATLVQPVGSPLSLECTVEGTSNPNLYWYRQAAGRGLQLLFYSVGIGQISSEVPQNLSASRPQDRQFILSSKKLLLSDSGFYLCAWSVPGRNQPQHFGDGTRLSIL.

The V call is TRBV5-6, the J call TRBJ1-6; tentative D call: TRBD1 (5 bases). The CDR3 is 16 amino acids. V was clipped by 0 bases and J by 2 bases, with 9 bases between them. Looked up from germline, CDR1 is SGHDT and CDR2 is YYEEEE. The CDR3 nucleotides read TGTGCCAGCAGCTTGGTTGGGGCCCCCTATAATTCACCCCTCCACTTT. Translating it yields CASSLVGAPYNSPLHF. Using reference TRBV5-6 and TRBJ1-6 for the parts outside the CDR3, the full variable domain is DAGVTQSPTHLIKTRGQQVTLRCSPKSGHDTVSWYQQALGQGPQFIFQYYEEEERQRGNFPDRFSGHQFPNYSSELNVNALLLGDSALYLCASSLVGAPYNSPLHFGNGTRLTVT.

The gene calls are TRBV9 and TRBJ1-2; D is possibly TRBD1 (6 bases). With 4 bases removed from V and 4 bases from J, the gap between germline ends came to 17 bases. CDR1 is SGDLS, CDR2 YYNGEE, per germline. The CDR3 is 15 amino acids. The chain's CDR3 is CASSSRPGQLYGYTF. CDR3 nucleotides: TGTGCCAGCAGCTCCCGCCCCGGACAGCTCTATGGCTACACCTTC.

Only one count was recorded for this clone. V and J are TRBV11-2 and TRBJ2-3; D unclear. Germline CDR1 is SGHAT and CDR2 is FQNNGV. Between the trimmed V and J ends, which lost 5 bases and 6 bases, there was a span of 9 bases. CDR3 size: 12 residues. The CDR3 here is CASSELRDTQYF. Here the CDR3 DNA reads TGTGCCAGCAGCGAGCTACGGGATACGCAGTATTTT.

The chain uses TRBV19 and TRBJ1-3; D ambiguous. The germline CDR1 and CDR2 sequences are LNHDA and SQIVND (reference sequence). The CDR3 has 13 amino acids. Trimming stripped 2 bases from V and 4 bases from J, with 6 bases between. The CDR3 loop is CASSINLGNTIYF. In nucleotides, the CDR3 is TGTGCCAGTAGTATAAATCTGGGAAACACCATATATTTT.

V usage is TRBV18 and J usage is TRBJ2-7; 8 bases fit TRBD1. The CDR3 has 13 residues. The germline V gene encodes CDR1 KGHSH and CDR2 LQKENI. J was trimmed by 7 bases and V by 3 bases; bases with no gene match: 5. The CDR3 DNA is TGTGCCAGCTCACCGACAGGGGCGGGAGAGCAGTACTTC. Residues: CASSPTGAGEQYF.

The V gene is TRBV9, the J gene TRBJ2-1, with TRBD2 matching over 11 bases. CDR3 length: 14 amino acids. J gave up 8 bases and V 3 bases, and 4 bases lay outside the gene matches. Germline values: CDR1 SGDLS, CDR2 YYNGEE. CDR3 loop: CASSAMGLADEQFF. The CDR3 region has the DNA TGTGCCAGCAGCGCCATGGGACTAGCGGATGAGCAGTTCTTC.

V gene TRBV27 combines with J gene TRBJ1-1; 10 bases map to TRBD1. Trimming cost V 6 bases and J 6 bases; bases outside gene matches: 16. The V gene's germline CDR1 is MNHEY and CDR2 SMNVEV (reference sequence). This CDR3 spans 17 amino acids. The CDR3 here is CASSSYLTGTGVAEAFF. The CDR3 nucleotides are TGTGCCAGCAGCTCATACTTAACCGGGACAGGGGTCGCTGAAGCTTTCTTT.

The chain is built from TRBV5-4 and TRBJ1-5; D ambiguous. This CDR3 is 14 amino acids long. With 0 bases removed from V and 7 bases from J, the gap between germline ends came to 11 bases. The germline V gene has CDR1 SGHNT and CDR2 YYREEE (reference sequence). The CDR3 sequence is CASSLDISGQPQHF. DNA of the CDR3: TGTGCCAGCAGCTTGGACATATCGGGGCAGCCCCAGCATTTT.

The rearrangement links TRBV6-1 to TRBJ2-5, with 16 bases lining up with TRBD2. Looked up from germline, CDR1 is MNHNS and CDR2 is SASEGT. V lost 10 bases to trimming and J lost 7 bases; unmatched junction nucleotides: 9. The CDR3 totals 15 residues. This chain's CDR3 is CATGTSGGGIVTQYF. DNA for the CDR3: TGTGCCACCGGGACTAGCGGGGGGGGTATAGTGACCCAGTACTTC.

This chain uses TRBV5-1 with TRBJ2-7; perhaps TRBD2 as D (5 bases). V shed 4 bases and J shed 1 base, with 9 bases lying between them. This CDR3 has 13 residues. Germline V gene lookup returns CDR1 SGHRS and CDR2 YFSETQ. This CDR3 is CASSPGLSYEQYF. Written as DNA, the CDR3 is TGCGCCAGCAGCCCTGGACTTTCCTACGAGCAGTACTTC.

This clone was counted between two and nine times. The V and J genes are TRBV18 and TRBJ2-3; a weak D match, TRBD1 (6 bases). This CDR3 is built from 16 residues. V was shortened by 4 bases and J by 6 bases, with 20 bases between the two germline ends. The V gene's germline CDR1 is KGHSH and CDR2 LQKENI. DNA for the CDR3: TGTGCCAGCTCACTCCTTAAGAGGGGGATGGCGGATACGCAGTATTTT. It is translated as CASSLLKRGMADTQYF.

The chain uses TRBV29-1 and TRBJ2-1; 8 bases are shared with TRBD2. The J segment lost 3 bases and the V segment lost 4 bases, leaving 8 bases of the junction unmatched. Germline V gives CDR1 SQVTM, CDR2 ANQGSEA. The CDR3 loop spans 15 amino acids. The CDR3: CSVGGSGGFYNEQFF. In DNA, the CDR3 is TGCAGCGTTGGGGGCAGCGGGGGCTTCTACAATGAGCAGTTCTTC.

The chain has TRBV5-1 and TRBJ2-7, with D perhaps matching TRBD1 (5 bases). The CDR3 is 14 amino acids. From germline, CDR1 is SGHRS and CDR2 YFSETQ. With 5 bases removed from V and 3 bases from J, the gap between germline ends came to 15 bases. This chain's CDR3 is CASSLDSTVYEQYF. The CDR3 nucleotides read TGCGCCAGCAGTTTAGACAGCACAGTCTACGAGCAGTACTTC.

The chain joins TRBV2 to TRBJ2-7, with TRBD1 as a possible D gene (5 bases). V lost 8 bases and J lost 1, with 12 bases in between. This CDR3 spans 13 amino acids. Germline CDR1 and CDR2: SNHLY and FYNNEI. CDR3 DNA sequence: TGTGCCAGCCTGGTTCAGGGTTCCTACGAGCAGTACTTC. It is translated as CASLVQGSYEQYF.

V usage is TRBV7-8 and J usage is TRBJ1-1; the D is unclear. Germline V CDR1 and CDR2: SGHVS, FQNEAQ. The CDR3 has 13 residues. V was pared by 0 bases and J by 5 bases, with 7 bases between. The CDR3 DNA is TGTGCCAGCAGCTTAGCAGGGAGGACTGAAGCTTTCTTT. Translation: CASSLAGRTEAFF.

V gene TRBV6-1 combines with J gene TRBJ2-7; 7 positions agree with TRBD1. Per germline, CDR1 MNHNS and CDR2 SASEGT. The CDR3 has 16 residues. V lost 2 bases and J lost 5; bases outside the gene matches: 12. CDR3 sequence (DNA): TGTGCCAGCAGTGAATTCTTAGGGACAGATCGACACGAGCAGTACTTC. It codes for CASSEFLGTDRHEQYF.

The CDR3 here is CASSPLSGIGTDTQYF. For the CDR3, the DNA is TGTGCCAGCAGCCCCCTCAGCGGGATCGGCACAGATACGCAGTATTTT. The V call is TRBV11-2, the J call TRBJ2-3, with TRBD2 matching over 7 bases. With V trimmed by 5 bases and J by 1 base, 9 bases remained unmatched. This CDR3 spans 16 amino acids. Germline V lookup: CDR1 SGHAT, CDR2 FQNNGV.

V usage is TRBV18 and J usage is TRBJ1-2; the match to TRBD1 covers 8 bases. V was pared by 1 base and J by 4 bases, with 2 bases of the junction left unmatched. Germline CDR1 and CDR2: KGHSH and LQKENI. The CDR3 extends over 14 amino acids. For the CDR3, the DNA is TGTGCCAGCTCACCACGTGGACAGGGCTATGGCTACACCTTC. This translates into CASSPRGQGYGYTF.

J is TRBJ2-7 and V is TRBV6-1, with 8 bases identical to TRBD1. J gave up 0 bases and V 6 bases, and 4 bases lay outside the gene matches. This CDR3 contains 14 residues. Germline CDR1 MNHNS, CDR2 SASEGT. CDR3 DNA sequence: TGTGCCAGCAGGACAGGGGCGAGCTCCTACGAGCAGTACTTC. Protein product: CASRTGASSYEQYF.

The chain uses TRBV15 and TRBJ1-4; D gene ambiguous. The V and J ends lost 5 bases and 10 bases respectively, with 11 bases between them. Germline V gene sequence: CDR1 LNHNV, CDR2 YYDKDF (reference sequence). CDR3 size: 12 residues. This CDR3 reads CATSFGDGKLFF. The CDR3 nucleotides read TGTGCCACCAGCTTCGGGGATGGAAAACTGTTTTTT. The full variable domain, completed using reference TRBV15 and TRBJ1-4, is DAMVIQNPRYQVTQFGKPVTLSCSQTLNHNVMYWYQQKSSQAPKLLFHYYDKDFNNEADTPDNFQSRRPNTSFCFLDIRSPGLGDTAMYLCATSFGDGKLFFGSGTQLSVL.

This clone was detected a few times. This sequence joins TRBV5-1 and TRBJ2-5; D remains ambiguous. With 1 base removed from V and 4 bases from J, the gap between germline ends came to 8 bases. This CDR3 has 13 amino acids. Germline V gene lookup returns CDR1 SGHRS and CDR2 YFSETQ. CDR3 amino acids: CASSLQAPETQYF. The CDR3 DNA follows: TGCGCCAGCAGCTTGCAAGCGCCAGAGACCCAGTACTTC.

The chain couples TRBV21-1 to TRBJ1-1; the table assigns TRBD1, which was not confirmed against the DNA. TRBV21-1 has pseudogene status. This CDR3 is 15 amino acids long. Here the CDR3 reads CASSKDGTENTEAFF. CDR3 nucleotide sequence: TGTGCCAGCAGCAAAGATGGGACAGAGAACACTGAAGCTTTCTTT.

This chain connects TRBV7-6 to TRBJ2-7; D may be TRBD2 (5 bases). V was trimmed by 0 bases and J by 1 base, leaving 10 bases between them. The CDR3 extends over 15 amino acids. Germline V gene sequence: CDR1 SGHVS, CDR2 FNYEAQ. CDR3 loop: CASSLAVGLSYEQYF. The CDR3 nucleotides read TGTGCCAGCAGCTTAGCGGTAGGACTTTCCTACGAGCAGTACTTC.

This clone appeared once. The chain is built from TRBV5-4 and TRBJ2-7; no reliable D call. There are 15 residues in the CDR3. The V end was cut by 4 bases, the J end by 3 bases, with 17 bases between. Germline V lookup: CDR1 SGHNT, CDR2 YYREEE (reference sequence). CDR3 sequence reads: CASSHSGLADYEQYF. The CDR3 nucleotides are TGTGCCAGCAGCCACTCGGGTTTGGCGGACTACGAGCAGTACTTC.

The chain has TRBV12-5 and TRBJ2-5, with TRBD2 identical over 8 bases. The V gene end was trimmed by 7 bases and the J gene end by 3 bases; junction bases not matched to a gene: 7. The CDR3 spans 14 residues. The germline gives CDR1 LGHNT, CDR2 FRNRAP. This CDR3 reads CASARGGSEETQYF. CDR3 bases: TGTGCTAGTGCCCGGGGGGGGTCAGAAGAGACCCAGTACTTC.

The table lists this clone with a count of one. J is TRBJ1-1 and V is TRBV28, with D perhaps TRBD1 (6 bases). From germline, CDR1 is MDHEN and CDR2 SYDVKM. Trimming cost V 2 bases and J 1 base, with 17 bases left between them. CDR3 length equals 17 residues. Written as DNA, the CDR3 is TGTGCCAGCAGTTTACGGTGGGGGCGCGGGGGGAACACTGAAGCTTTCTTT. Protein: CASSLRWGRGGNTEAFF.